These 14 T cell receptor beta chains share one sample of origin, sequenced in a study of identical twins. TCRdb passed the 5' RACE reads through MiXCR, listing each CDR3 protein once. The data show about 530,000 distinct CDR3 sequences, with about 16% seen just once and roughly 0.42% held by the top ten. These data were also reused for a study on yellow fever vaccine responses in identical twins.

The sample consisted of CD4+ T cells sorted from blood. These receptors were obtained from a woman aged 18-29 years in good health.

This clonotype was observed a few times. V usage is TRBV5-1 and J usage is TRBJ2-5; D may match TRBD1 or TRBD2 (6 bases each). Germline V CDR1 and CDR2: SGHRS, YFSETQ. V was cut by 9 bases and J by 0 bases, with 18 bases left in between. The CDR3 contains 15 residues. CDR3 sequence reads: CATQRGGTNQETQYF. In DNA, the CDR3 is TGCGCCACCCAAAGAGGGGGGACCAACCAAGAGACCCAGTACTTC.

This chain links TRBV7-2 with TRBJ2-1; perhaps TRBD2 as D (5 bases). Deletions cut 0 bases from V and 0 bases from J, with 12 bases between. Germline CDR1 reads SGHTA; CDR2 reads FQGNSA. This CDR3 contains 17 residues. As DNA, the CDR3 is TGTGCCAGCAGCTTAGCGGCTAGCCTCAGCTCCTACAATGAGCAGTTCTTC. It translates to CASSLAASLSSYNEQFF.

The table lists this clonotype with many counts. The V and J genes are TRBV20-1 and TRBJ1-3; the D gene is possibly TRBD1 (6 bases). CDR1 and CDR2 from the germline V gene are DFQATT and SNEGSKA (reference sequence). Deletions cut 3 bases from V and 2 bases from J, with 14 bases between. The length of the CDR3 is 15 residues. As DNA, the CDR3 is TGCAGTGCTAGGGGACCTGACAGGCCTGGAAACACCATATATTTT. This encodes CSARGPDRPGNTIYF.

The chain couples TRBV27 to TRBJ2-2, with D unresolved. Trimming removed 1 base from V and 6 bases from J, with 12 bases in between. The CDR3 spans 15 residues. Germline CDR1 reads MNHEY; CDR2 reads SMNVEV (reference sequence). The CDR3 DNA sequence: TGTGCCAGCAGTTTATTTCCAGGAGCCGCCGGGGAGCTGTTTTTT. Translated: CASSLFPGAAGELFF.

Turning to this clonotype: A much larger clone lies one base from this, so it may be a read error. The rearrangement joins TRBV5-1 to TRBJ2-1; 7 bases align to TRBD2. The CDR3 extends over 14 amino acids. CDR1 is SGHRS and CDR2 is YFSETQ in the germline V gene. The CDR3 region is CASSFSGTYNQQFF. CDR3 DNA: TGCGCCAGCAGCTTCAGCGGGACTTACAATCAGCAGTTCTTC.

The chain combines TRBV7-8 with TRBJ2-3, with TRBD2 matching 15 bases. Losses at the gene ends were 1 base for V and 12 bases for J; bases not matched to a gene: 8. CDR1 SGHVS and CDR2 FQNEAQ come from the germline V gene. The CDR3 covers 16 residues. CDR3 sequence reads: CASSLESTGLAGGQYF. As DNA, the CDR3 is TGTGCCAGCAGCTTAGAATCCACGGGACTAGCGGGGGGACAGTATTTT.

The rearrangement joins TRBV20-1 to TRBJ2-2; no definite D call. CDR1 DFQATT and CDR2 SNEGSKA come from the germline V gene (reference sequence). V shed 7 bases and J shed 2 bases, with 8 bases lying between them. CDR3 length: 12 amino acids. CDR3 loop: CSVLGNTGELFF. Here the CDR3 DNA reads TGCAGTGTTCTTGGAAACACCGGGGAGCTGTTTTTT.

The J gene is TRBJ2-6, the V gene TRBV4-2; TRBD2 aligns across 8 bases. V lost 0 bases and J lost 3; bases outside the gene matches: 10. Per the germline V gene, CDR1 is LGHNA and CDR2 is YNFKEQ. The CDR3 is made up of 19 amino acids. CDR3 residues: CASSQDLSGGPGGANVLTF. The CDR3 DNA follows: TGTGCCAGCAGCCAAGATCTTTCGGGAGGGCCGGGTGGGGCCAACGTCCTGACTTTC.

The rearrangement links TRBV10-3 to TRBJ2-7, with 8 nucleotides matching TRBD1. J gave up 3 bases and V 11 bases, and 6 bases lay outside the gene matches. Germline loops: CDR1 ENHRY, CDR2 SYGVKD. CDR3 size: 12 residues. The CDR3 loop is CAAGQGHYEQYV. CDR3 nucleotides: TGTGCCGCCGGACAGGGACACTACGAGCAGTACGTC.

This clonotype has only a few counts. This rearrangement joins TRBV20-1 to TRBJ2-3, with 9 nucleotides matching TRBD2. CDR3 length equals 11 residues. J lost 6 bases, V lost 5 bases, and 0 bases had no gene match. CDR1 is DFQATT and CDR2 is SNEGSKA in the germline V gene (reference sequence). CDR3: CSAGLADTQYF. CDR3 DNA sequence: TGCAGTGCTGGACTAGCGGATACGCAGTATTTT.

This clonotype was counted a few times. Here the CDR3 DNA reads TGTGCCATCAGTGAGTCGTCGTTAGCGGGATACAATGAGCAGTTCTTC. It yields the protein CAISESSLAGYNEQFF. The chain links TRBV10-3 to TRBJ2-1; 8 nucleotides line up with TRBD2. V was pared by 0 bases and J by 4 bases, with 5 bases of the junction left unmatched. The CDR3 consists of 16 residues. Germline V gene data show CDR1 as ENHRY and CDR2 as SYGVKD.

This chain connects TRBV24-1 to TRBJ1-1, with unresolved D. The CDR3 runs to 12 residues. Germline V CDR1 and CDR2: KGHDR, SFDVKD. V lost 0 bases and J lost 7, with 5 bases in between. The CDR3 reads CATSDLGSEAFF. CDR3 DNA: TGTGCCACCAGTGATTTGGGTAGTGAAGCTTTCTTT.

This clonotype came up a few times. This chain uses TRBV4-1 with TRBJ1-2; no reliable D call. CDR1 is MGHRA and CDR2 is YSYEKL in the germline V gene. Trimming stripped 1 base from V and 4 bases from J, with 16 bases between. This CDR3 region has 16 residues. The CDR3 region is CASSQVVGRRTYGYTF. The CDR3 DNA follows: TGCGCCAGCAGCCAAGTAGTCGGACGCCGAACCTATGGCTACACCTTC.

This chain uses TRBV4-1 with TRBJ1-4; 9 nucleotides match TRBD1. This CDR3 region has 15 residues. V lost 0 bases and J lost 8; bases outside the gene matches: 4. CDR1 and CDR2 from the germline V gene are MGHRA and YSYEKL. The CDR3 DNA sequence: TGCGCCAGCAGCCAAGACGGGACAGGGTTGGAAAAACTGTTTTTT. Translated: CASSQDGTGLEKLFF.